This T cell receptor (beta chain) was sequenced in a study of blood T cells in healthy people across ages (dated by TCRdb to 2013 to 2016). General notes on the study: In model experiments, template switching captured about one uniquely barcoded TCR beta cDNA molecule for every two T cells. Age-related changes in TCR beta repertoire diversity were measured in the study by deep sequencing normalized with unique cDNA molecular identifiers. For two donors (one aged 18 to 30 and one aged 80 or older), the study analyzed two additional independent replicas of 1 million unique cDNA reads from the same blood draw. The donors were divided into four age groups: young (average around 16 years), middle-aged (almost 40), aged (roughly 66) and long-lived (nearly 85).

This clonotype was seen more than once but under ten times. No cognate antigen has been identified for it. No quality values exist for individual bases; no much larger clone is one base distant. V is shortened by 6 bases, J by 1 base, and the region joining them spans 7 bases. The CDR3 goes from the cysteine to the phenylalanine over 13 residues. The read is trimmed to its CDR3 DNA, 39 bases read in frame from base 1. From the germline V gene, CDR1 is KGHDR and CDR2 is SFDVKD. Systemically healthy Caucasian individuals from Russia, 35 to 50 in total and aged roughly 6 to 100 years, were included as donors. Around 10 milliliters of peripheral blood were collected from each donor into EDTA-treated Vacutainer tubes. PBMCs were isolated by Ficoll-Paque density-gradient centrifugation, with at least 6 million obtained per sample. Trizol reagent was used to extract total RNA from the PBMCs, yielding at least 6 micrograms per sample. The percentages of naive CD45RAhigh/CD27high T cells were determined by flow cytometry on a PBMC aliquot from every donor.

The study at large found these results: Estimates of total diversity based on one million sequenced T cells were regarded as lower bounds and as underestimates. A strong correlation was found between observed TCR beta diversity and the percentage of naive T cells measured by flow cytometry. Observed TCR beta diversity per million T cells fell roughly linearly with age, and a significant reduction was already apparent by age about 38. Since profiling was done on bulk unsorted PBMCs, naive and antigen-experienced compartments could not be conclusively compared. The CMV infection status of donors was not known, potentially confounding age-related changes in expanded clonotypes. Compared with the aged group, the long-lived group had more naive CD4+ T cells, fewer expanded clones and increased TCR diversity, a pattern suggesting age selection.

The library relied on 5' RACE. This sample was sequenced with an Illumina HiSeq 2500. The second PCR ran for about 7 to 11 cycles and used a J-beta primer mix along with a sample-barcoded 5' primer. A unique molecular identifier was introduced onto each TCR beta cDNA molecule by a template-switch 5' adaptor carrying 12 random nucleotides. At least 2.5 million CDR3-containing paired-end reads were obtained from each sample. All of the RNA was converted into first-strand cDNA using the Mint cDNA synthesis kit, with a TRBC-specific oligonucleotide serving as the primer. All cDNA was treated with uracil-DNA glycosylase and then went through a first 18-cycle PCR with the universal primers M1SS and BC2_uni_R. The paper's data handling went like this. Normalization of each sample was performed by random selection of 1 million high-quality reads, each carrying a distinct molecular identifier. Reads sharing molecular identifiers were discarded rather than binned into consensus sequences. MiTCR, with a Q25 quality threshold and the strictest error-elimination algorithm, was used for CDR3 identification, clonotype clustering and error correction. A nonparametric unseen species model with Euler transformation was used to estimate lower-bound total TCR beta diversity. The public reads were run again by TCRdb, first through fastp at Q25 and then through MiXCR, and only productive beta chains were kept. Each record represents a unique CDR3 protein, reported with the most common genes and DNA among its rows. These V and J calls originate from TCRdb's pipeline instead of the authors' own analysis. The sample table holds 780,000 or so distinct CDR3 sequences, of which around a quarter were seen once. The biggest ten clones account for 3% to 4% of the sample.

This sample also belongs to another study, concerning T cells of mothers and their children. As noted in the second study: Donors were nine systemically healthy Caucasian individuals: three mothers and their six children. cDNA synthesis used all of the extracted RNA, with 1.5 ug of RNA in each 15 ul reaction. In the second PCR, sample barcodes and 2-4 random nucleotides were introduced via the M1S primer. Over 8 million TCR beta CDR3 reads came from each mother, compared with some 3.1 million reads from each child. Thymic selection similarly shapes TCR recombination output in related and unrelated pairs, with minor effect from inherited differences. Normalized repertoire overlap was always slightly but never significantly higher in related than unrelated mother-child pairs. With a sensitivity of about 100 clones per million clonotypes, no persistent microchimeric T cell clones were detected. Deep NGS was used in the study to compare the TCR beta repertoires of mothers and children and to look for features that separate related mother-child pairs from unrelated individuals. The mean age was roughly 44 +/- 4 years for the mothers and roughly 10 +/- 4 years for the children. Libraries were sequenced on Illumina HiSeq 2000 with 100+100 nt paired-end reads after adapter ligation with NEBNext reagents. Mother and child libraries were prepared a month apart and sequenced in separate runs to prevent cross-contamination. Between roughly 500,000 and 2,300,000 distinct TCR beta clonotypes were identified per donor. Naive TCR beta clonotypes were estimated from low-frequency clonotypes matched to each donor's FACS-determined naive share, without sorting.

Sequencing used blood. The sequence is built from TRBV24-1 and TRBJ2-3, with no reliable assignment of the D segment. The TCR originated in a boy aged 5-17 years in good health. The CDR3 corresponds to CATSRQGTDTQYF. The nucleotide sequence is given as TGTGCCACCAGTCGGCAAGGCACAGATACGCAGTATTTT.